This TCR beta chain originates from a study of blood T cell repertoires in COVID-19. Study at large: Italy, Spain and the United States were the sources of the convalescent and acute COVID-19 samples.

Under the authors' procedure: Reference gene primers were amplified, and this amplification served to estimate nucleated cell counts. TCRdb's table, derived via immunoSEQ multiplex PCR, lists solely in-frame clones and lacks some. Clone size and the V and J calls come from that table; the DNA yielded D and trimming. The sample lists 65,000 to 80,000 clones, more than 75% seen once, with 21% in the top ten. Trimming cost V 2 bases and J 5 bases, with 12 bases left between them. Germline CDR1 reads ENHRY; CDR2 reads SYGVKD. CDR3 length: 14 residues. This TCR came from a human donor in a cohort sampled during active COVID-19. The material sequenced was peripheral blood. The chain couples TRBV10-3 to TRBJ2-5, with D maybe TRBD2 (6 bases). The chain's CDR3 is CAISEGGDGETQYF. CDR3 bases: TGTGCCATCAGTGAGGGCGGGGATGGGGAGACCCAGTACTTC.